These T cell receptor beta chains were read from a single sample in a study of T cell repertoires in cytomegalovirus infection. TCRdb processed the reads anew with MiXCR; each CDR3 protein has one entry. The table records a few hundred thousand distinct CDR3 sequences, roughly 13% of them present only once. The sample consisted of PBMCs. The receptor set was obtained from a human donor in good health (CMV status not recorded). Some clones in this sample may be carry-over from other donors' samples. CDR3s include the opening cysteine and the closing phenylalanine or tryptophan. The order of the fields is V gene, D gene, clone size, J gene, CDR3 DNA, CDR3 protein. The D gene is left open where the match is weak. Clone size is stated in some rows and not others, as once, few, many or a class when expanded.

TRBV29-1	-	-	TRBJ1-1	TGCAGCTCAATCCGGGGCTTGTCGGACACTGAAGCTTTCTTT	CSSIRGLSDTEAFF
TRBV7-9	-	few	TRBJ2-7	TGTGCCAGCAGCTTAGCTACCGGAGGGGCTCCCTACGAGCAGTACTTC	CASSLATGGAPYEQYF
TRBV5-1	-	-	TRBJ1-1	TGCGCCAGCATGGCGCAGGGCCAGGGGAACACTGAAGCTTTCTTT	CASMAQGQGNTEAFF
TRBV7-2	TRBD2	many	TRBJ2-5	TGTGCCAGCAGCCTGGGACTAGCGGGAGTTCTCGGATCGGAGACCCAGTACTTC	CASSLGLAGVLGSETQYF
TRBV19	-	-	TRBJ1-1	TGTGCCAGTACCCTCGGACGGTCGAACACTGAAGCTTTCTTT	CASTLGRSNTEAFF
TRBV5-4	TRBD1	-	TRBJ2-7	TGTGCCAGCAGCGACCGACAGGGAACCGATATCTACGAGCAGTACTTC	CASSDRQGTDIYEQYF
TRBV4-1	-	-	TRBJ2-7	TGCGCCAGCAGCCAGACCCGGATCTACGAGCAGTACTTC	CASSQTRIYEQYF
TRBV6-1	TRBD2	many	TRBJ2-1	TGTGCCAGCACCCTCGGACTAGCGGGCTACAATGAGCAGTTCTTC	CASTLGLAGYNEQFF
TRBV4-1	-	many	TRBJ2-7	TGCGCCAGCAGCCAAGATCGGGGGAGCTTAAGCTCCTACGAGCAGTACTTC	CASSQDRGSLSSYEQYF
TRBV15	-	many	TRBJ2-7	TGTGCCACCAGCAACAGGGTCTCTTACGAGCAGTACTTC	CATSNRVSYEQYF
TRBV7-8	TRBD2	many	TRBJ2-5	TGTGCCAGCAGTCCTAGCGGGGGAAGTGGGACCCAGTACTTC	CASSPSGGSGTQYF
TRBV14	-	few	TRBJ1-3	TGTGCCAGCAGCCAAGAATACAGCTCTGGAAACACCATATATTTT	CASSQEYSSGNTIYF
TRBV19	-	few	TRBJ2-7	TGTGCCAGTATTGATCGATCAGGCGGGTCCTACGAGCAGTACTTC	CASIDRSGGSYEQYF
TRBV7-2	TRBD2	many	TRBJ2-2	TGTGCCAGCAGCTTAGGCCCCGTAGCGGGAGACTTCACCGGGGAGCTGTTTTTT	CASSLGPVAGDFTGELFF
TRBV6-4	TRBD1	-	TRBJ2-1	TGTGCCAGCAGTGACTCGGGCTGGACAGGGGCCTACAATGAGCAGTTCTTC	CASSDSGWTGAYNEQFF
TRBV7-2	TRBD2	many	TRBJ2-3	TGTGCCAGCAGCGCCGGGTGGCGCAGCGGGGCCCCGGGGGATACGCAGTATTTT	CASSAGWRSGAPGDTQYF
TRBV7-8	-	many	TRBJ2-3	TGTGCCAGCAGCTTCGGCGGGGGCACAGATACGCAGTATTTT	CASSFGGGTDTQYF
TRBV7-2	TRBD1	many	TRBJ2-5	TGTGCCAGCAGCTCCCGGGACAGACAAGAGACCCAGTACTTC	CASSSRDRQETQYF
TRBV7-4	-	-	TRBJ1-2	TGTGCCAGCAGCTTATTATCGGGTGAGGACCCTAACTATGGCTACACCTTC	CASSLLSGEDPNYGYTF
TRBV5-4	TRBD2	-	TRBJ2-5	TGTGCCAGCAGTAATAGCGGGAGGGTAGGGGAGACCCAGTACTTC	CASSNSGRVGETQYF
TRBV7-2	TRBD2	many	TRBJ2-2	TGTGCCAGCAGCTTAGAAAGCGGGAGGACCCGCACCGGGGAGCTGTTTTTT	CASSLESGRTRTGELFF
TRBV18	-	few	TRBJ2-5	TGTGCCAGCTCACCGAACGCCTTCGGGGAGACCCAGTACTTC	CASSPNAFGETQYF
TRBV9	-	-	TRBJ2-5	TGTGCCAGCAGCGTAGCTATTTGGGACATTCAAGAGACCCAGTACTTC	CASSVAIWDIQETQYF
TRBV20-1	-	-	TRBJ2-7	TGCAGTGCTACCCGGGGGACAGTCGACTACGAGCAGTACTTC	CSATRGTVDYEQYF
TRBV6-6	-	-	TRBJ2-3	TGTGCCAGCAGTTACACCCTAAAAGCTGGCGGAAGCACAGATACGCAGTATTTT	CASSYTLKAGGSTDTQYF
TRBV29-1	-	-	TRBJ1-1	TGCAGCGTTGAACGGGGGATGAACGCTGAAGCTTTCTTT	CSVERGMNAEAFF
TRBV20-1	-	few	TRBJ1-2	TGCAGTGCTAGTTCAGGGGTGACCTATGGCTACACCTTC	CSASSGVTYGYTF
TRBV6-4	TRBD2	few	TRBJ2-1	TGTGCCAGCAGCCCCTCGGGCGGGGGGTCTTACAATGAGCAGTTCTTC	CASSPSGGGSYNEQFF
TRBV29-1	TRBD1	-	TRBJ2-3	TGCAGCGTTGAGGGGACAGGGACAGATACGCAGTATTTT	CSVEGTGTDTQYF
TRBV7-8	-	many	TRBJ1-4	TGTGCCAGCAGCTTACCCGGACCAGCACCCCTGAAACTGTTTTTT	CASSLPGPAPLKLFF
TRBV4-2	-	many	TRBJ2-5	TGTGCCAGCAGCCAAGTGGTCCCGGGAGAGACCCAGTACTTC	CASSQVVPGETQYF
TRBV29-1	-	-	TRBJ2-7	TGCAGCGTTGTTGGAAGTAGCTCCTACGAGCAGTACTTC	CSVVGSSSYEQYF
TRBV14	TRBD2	-	TRBJ2-2	TGTGCCAGCAGCCAATGGCGGGGGGGCCGGGAGCTGTTTTTT	CASSQWRGGRELFF
TRBV27	TRBD1	few	TRBJ2-5	TGTGCCAGCAGTCCGCACCTCGGGACAGCATCCCAAGAGACCCAGTACTTC	CASSPHLGTASQETQYF
TRBV29-1	-	few	TRBJ1-1	TGCAGCGTTGAAGAGGGGCACACTGAAGCTTTCTTT	CSVEEGHTEAFF
TRBV7-3	TRBD2	many	TRBJ2-5	TGTGCCAGCAGCTGGGGACTAGCGGAGACCCAGTACTTC	CASSWGLAETQYF
TRBV7-8	TRBD2	few	TRBJ2-2	TGTGCCAGCAGCTTATTGCGGGGGGGTATCGGGGAGCTGTTTTTT	CASSLLRGGIGELFF
TRBV7-9	-	many	TRBJ2-5	TGTGCCAGCAGCCCACAAACCGGGAACAGGAATGGAGAGACCCAGTACTTC	CASSPQTGNRNGETQYF
TRBV20-1	-	-	TRBJ2-3	TGCAGTGCTCTGCCGGCCTTCACAGATACGCAGTATTTT	CSALPAFTDTQYF
TRBV5-4	-	few	TRBJ1-1	TGTGCCAGCAGCTCTTTACAGGGCGTGATAACTGAAGCTTTCTTT	CASSSLQGVITEAFF
TRBV20-1	-	-	TRBJ2-5	TGCAGTGCTAGAGATCCGTACAGCATACAAGAGACCCAGTACTTC	CSARDPYSIQETQYF
TRBV2	-	few	TRBJ2-5	TGTGCCAGCAGTGATCGTTTAGGGCAAGAGACCCAGTACTTC	CASSDRLGQETQYF
TRBV7-2	TRBD2	many	TRBJ2-3	TGTGCCAGCAGCCAGGCGGGGGGGTCAGATACGCAGTATTTT	CASSQAGGSDTQYF
TRBV10-3	-	-	TRBJ2-5	TGTGCCACCCTCCTGACAGGATCCGCGACGGAGACCCAGTACTTC	CATLLTGSATETQYF
TRBV29-1	-	-	TRBJ2-1	TGCAGCCCCACCTTTGCCGGTGAGCAGTTCTTC	CSPTFAGEQFF
TRBV20-1	-	-	TRBJ2-7	TGCAGTGCTAGAGATCCTGGGGATTTCGAGCAGTACTTC	CSARDPGDFEQYF
TRBV5-6	TRBD1	once	TRBJ1-1	TGTGCCAGTCTACAGCAGTTGACAGGGAAAGCTTTCTTT	CASLQQLTGKAFF
TRBV6-6	TRBD1	many	TRBJ1-6	TGTGCCAGCCTTGCTGCCTTGACAGGGGGTAAATCACCCCTCCACTTT	CASLAALTGGKSPLHF
TRBV7-9	-	few	TRBJ1-2	TGTGCCAGCAGCTTAGATTCTATCGCAGGTCCAGGTGGCTACACCTTC	CASSLDSIAGPGGYTF
TRBV20-1	-	few	TRBJ2-7	TGCAGTGCTAGACCCCCTCCCAGACAGATCCCATCGTACGAGCAGTACTTC	CSARPPPRQIPSYEQYF
TRBV6-2/TRBV6-3	TRBD2	many	TRBJ2-1	TGTGCCAGCAGCCACCCGGGACTAGCTGGCTATGAGCAGTTCTTC	CASSHPGLAGYEQFF
TRBV6-2/TRBV6-3	-	few	TRBJ1-5	TGTGCCAGCAGTTACCCTGGTAGCTCCGGGCAGCCCCAGCATTTT	CASSYPGSSGQPQHF